This T cell receptor beta chain was profiled in a study of blood T cell repertoires in COVID-19. Across the study: COVID-19 samples, acute and convalescent, were from the United States, Italy and Spain. Sources were T cells, B-cell-depleted T cells, or PBMCs; the material itself was cDNA or gDNA.

The CDR3 spans 15 residues. The germline V gene has CDR1 SGHVS and CDR2 FQNEAQ. The ends lost 6 bases at V and 8 bases at J; junction bases unmatched: 14. Original methodology: Amplified reference gene primers provided the basis for estimating nucleated cell counts. Sequenced by immunoSEQ multiplex PCR; TCRdb stores in-frame clones only, minus some. The DNA gave D and trimming, while V, J and clone size come from that table. Among over 250,000 clones listed, approximately 85% were seen once. This receptor was taken from a woman aged 70-85 years with acute or convalescent COVID-19. V is TRBV7-8 and J is TRBJ1-1, with TRBD1 matching 8 bases. Source material: peripheral blood. CDR3 sequence reads: CASRSHPQGAHEAFF. CDR3 in DNA: TGTGCCAGCAGATCACACCCTCAGGGGGCCCACGAAGCTTTCTTT.